Listed below are T cell receptor beta chains from one sample, sequenced in a study of T-cell memory formation after mild COVID-19. TCRdb re-derived calls from the 5' RACE reads in MiXCR, one entry per CDR3 protein. Here the sample spans about 100,000 distinct CDR3 sequences, around 10% being singletons. The sequencing sample was made of PBMCs or a T cell subset sorted from them (not recorded which). These receptors were collected from a man in his late teens or twenties who had mild COVID-19 (a few samples of this study predate the infection). Cell type and time point are not known. Each CDR3 is given with its conserved first and last residue. Each record gives: J gene, clone size, V gene, CDR3 protein. Only some rows state a clone size, as once, few, many or a class for expanded clones.

J: TRBJ2-2
size: NA
V: TRBV9
CDR3: CASSDRTSPGPGELFF

J: TRBJ1-1
size: few
V: TRBV27
CDR3: CASSRWDSMNTEAFF

J: TRBJ2-7
size: few
V: TRBV6-2/TRBV6-3
CDR3: CASSYSKDRGSYEQYF

J: TRBJ2-3
size: many
V: TRBV7-3
CDR3: CASSLTGSHTDTQYF

J: TRBJ2-3
size: few
V: TRBV13
CDR3: CASSRGADTQYF

J: TRBJ2-3
size: many
V: TRBV7-9
CDR3: CASSQGYPSTDTQYF

J: TRBJ2-3
size: NA
V: TRBV12-3/TRBV12-4
CDR3: CASIPTWSGVDTQYF

J: TRBJ2-3
size: NA
V: TRBV7-2
CDR3: CASSLSGLAGAITDTQYF

J: TRBJ1-1
size: few
V: TRBV9
CDR3: CASSATGGWDEAFF

J: TRBJ1-1
size: NA
V: TRBV7-9
CDR3: CASSLDRGIVKAFF

J: TRBJ1-6
size: few
V: TRBV7-9
CDR3: CASTNLGVWNSPLHF

J: TRBJ1-6
size: NA
V: TRBV7-9
CDR3: CASSTYREVRNSPLHF

J: TRBJ2-7
size: NA
V: TRBV27
CDR3: CASSSGRYYEQYF

J: TRBJ2-3
size: NA
V: TRBV25-1
CDR3: CASSESGLAETDTQYF

J: TRBJ1-5
size: NA
V: TRBV27
CDR3: CASSWGGPNQPQHF

J: TRBJ1-1
size: few
V: TRBV7-9
CDR3: CASSSQVYLGAFF

J: TRBJ1-1
size: NA
V: TRBV7-6
CDR3: CASSPTGGKNTEAFF

J: TRBJ1-1
size: NA
V: TRBV7-9
CDR3: CASSSFQGSITEAFF

J: TRBJ2-4
size: many
V: TRBV9
CDR3: CASSPRQGLKLQDIQYF

J: TRBJ2-5
size: few
V: TRBV7-9
CDR3: CASSLVLGPRDPQYF

J: TRBJ1-1
size: NA
V: TRBV20-1
CDR3: CSAYPSGQIMNTEAFF

J: TRBJ2-1
size: NA
V: TRBV9
CDR3: CASSARAGGHNEQFF

J: TRBJ2-2
size: NA
V: TRBV12-3/TRBV12-4
CDR3: CASRIAGGKNTGELFF

J: TRBJ1-2
size: NA
V: TRBV18
CDR3: CASSPPSRRGDGYTF

J: TRBJ1-1
size: NA
V: TRBV19
CDR3: CASSPVGENTEAFF

J: TRBJ1-4
size: NA
V: TRBV25-1
CDR3: CASSELETGANEKLFF

J: TRBJ2-5
size: many
V: TRBV7-9
CDR3: CASSSRDRGRGETQYF

J: TRBJ2-7
size: many
V: TRBV6-5
CDR3: CASSYPDRGSDF

J: TRBJ1-2
size: many
V: TRBV12-3/TRBV12-4
CDR3: CASSWGGGYTF

J: TRBJ1-1
size: NA
V: TRBV13
CDR3: CASSHLGGPEAFF

J: TRBJ2-3
size: NA
V: TRBV7-8
CDR3: CASSLVAGWGTDTQYF

J: TRBJ2-5
size: NA
V: TRBV20-1
CDR3: CSAAPLDAGLQETQYF